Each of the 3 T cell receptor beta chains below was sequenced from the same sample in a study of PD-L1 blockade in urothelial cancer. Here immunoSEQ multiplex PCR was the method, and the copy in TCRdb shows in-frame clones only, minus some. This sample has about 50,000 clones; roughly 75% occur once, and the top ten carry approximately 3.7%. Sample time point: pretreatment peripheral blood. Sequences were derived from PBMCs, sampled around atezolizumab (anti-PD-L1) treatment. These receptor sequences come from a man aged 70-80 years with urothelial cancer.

In DNA form, the CDR3 reads TGCGCCAGCAGCCAAGGTCAGGGAGATACGCAGTATTTT. Its translation is CASSQGQGDTQYF. The chain employs TRBV4-3 and TRBJ2-3; weak D call: TRBD1 (5 bases). There are 13 residues in the CDR3. Deletions cut 1 base from V and 5 bases from J, with 7 bases between. CDR1 and CDR2 from the germline V gene are LGHNA and YSLEER.

The CDR3 DNA reads as TGTGCCATTTTTAGCTCGGGTAGCGGCTACACCTTC. Its translation is CAIFSSGSGYTF. The genes are TRBV10-3 and TRBJ1-2, with D unclear. Germline CDR1 reads ENHRY; CDR2 reads SYGVKD. Trimming removed 9 bases at V and 8 bases at J, with 16 bases between. The length of the CDR3 is 12 residues.

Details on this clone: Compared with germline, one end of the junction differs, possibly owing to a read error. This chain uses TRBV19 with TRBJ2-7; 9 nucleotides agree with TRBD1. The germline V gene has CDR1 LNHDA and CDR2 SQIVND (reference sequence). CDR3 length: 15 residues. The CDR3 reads CASSTGTGIFYEQYF. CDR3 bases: TGTGCCAGCAGTACCGGGACAGGGATATTCTACGAGCAGTACTTC.